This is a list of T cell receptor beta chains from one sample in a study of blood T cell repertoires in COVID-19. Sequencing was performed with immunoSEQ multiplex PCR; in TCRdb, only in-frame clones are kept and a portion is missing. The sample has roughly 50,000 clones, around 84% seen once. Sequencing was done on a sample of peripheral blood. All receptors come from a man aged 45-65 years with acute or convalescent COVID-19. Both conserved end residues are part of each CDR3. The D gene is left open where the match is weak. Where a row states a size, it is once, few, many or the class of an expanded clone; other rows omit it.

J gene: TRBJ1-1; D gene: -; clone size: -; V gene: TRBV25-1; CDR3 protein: CASSASFDFVF; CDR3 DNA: TGTGCCAGCAGTGCTAGCTTCGATTTCGTCTTT
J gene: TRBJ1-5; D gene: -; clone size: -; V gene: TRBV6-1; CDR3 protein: CASSEDRPYQPQHF; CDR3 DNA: TGTGCCAGCAGTGAAGACAGGCCCTATCAGCCCCAGCATTTT
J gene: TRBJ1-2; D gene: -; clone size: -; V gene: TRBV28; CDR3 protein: CASRTLLLNYGYTF; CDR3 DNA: TGTGCCAGCCGAACGCTACTCCTTAACTATGGCTACACCTTC
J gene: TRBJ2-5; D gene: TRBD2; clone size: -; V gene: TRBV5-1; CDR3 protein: CASSLELAGGPETQYF; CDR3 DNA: TGCGCCAGCAGCTTGGAATTAGCGGGAGGGCCAGAGACCCAGTACTTC
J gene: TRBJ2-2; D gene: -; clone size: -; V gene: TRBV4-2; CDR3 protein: CASSQDIVGGSNTGELFF; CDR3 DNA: TGTGCCAGCAGCCAAGATATTGTTGGCGGATCGAACACCGGGGAGCTGTTTTTT
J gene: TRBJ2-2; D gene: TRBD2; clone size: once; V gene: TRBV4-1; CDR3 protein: CASSQELAGGRELFF; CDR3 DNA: TGCGCCAGCAGCCAAGAACTAGCGGGGGGGAGGGAGCTGTTTTTT
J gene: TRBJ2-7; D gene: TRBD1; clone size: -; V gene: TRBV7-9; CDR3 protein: CASSSGQARPYEQYF; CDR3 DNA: TGTGCCAGCAGCTCAGGACAGGCGAGACCCTACGAGCAGTACTTC
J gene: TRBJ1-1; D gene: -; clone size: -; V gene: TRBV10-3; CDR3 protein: CASILDSRGTEAFF; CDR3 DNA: TGTGCCAGTATACTTGACTCAAGGGGCACTGAAGCTTTCTTT
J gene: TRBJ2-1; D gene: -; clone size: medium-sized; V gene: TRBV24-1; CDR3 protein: CATSDLMENEQFF; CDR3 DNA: TGTGCCACCAGTGATTTGATGGAGAATGAGCAGTTCTTC
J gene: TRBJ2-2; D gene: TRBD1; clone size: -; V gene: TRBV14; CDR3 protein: CASSQTGSTGELFF; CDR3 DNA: TGTGCCAGCAGCCAGACAGGGTCCACCGGGGAGCTGTTTTTT
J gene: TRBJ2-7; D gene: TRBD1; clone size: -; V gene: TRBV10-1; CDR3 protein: CAILTGPSYEQYF; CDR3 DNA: TGCGCCATCCTGACAGGGCCCTCCTACGAGCAGTACTTC
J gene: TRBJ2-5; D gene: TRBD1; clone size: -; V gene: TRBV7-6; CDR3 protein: CASSKDRGPQETQYF; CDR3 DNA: TGTGCCAGCAGCAAGGACAGGGGGCCCCAAGAGACCCAGTACTTC
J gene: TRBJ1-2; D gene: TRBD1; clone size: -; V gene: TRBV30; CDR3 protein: CAWSRQGATTHTF; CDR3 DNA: TGTGCCTGGAGTCGACAGGGAGCTACGACCCACACCTTC
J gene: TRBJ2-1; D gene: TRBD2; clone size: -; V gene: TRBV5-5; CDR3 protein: CASSFIASGAYYNEQFF; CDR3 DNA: TGTGCCAGCAGCTTTATAGCTAGCGGGGCCTACTACAATGAGCAGTTCTTC
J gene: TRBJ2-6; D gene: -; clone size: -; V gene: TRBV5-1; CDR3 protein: CASSLGTGISGANVLTF; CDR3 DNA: TGCGCCAGCAGCTTGGGAACAGGAATCTCTGGGGCCAACGTCCTGACTTTC
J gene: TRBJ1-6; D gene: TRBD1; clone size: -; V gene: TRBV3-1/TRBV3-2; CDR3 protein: CASSFRTPGQGNSPLHF; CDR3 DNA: TGTGCCAGCAGCTTTAGAACCCCGGGACAGGGTAATTCACCCCTCCACTTT
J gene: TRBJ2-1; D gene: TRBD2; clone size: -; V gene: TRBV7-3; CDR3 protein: CASSLIGGSSYNEQFF; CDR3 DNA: TGTGCCAGCAGCTTAATAGGCGGGAGCTCCTACAATGAGCAGTTCTTC
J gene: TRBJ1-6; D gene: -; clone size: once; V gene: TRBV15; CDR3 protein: CATGADTNSPLHF; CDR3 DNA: TGTGCCACCGGGGCAGATACGAATTCACCCCTCCACTTT